Below are 16 T cell receptor beta chains sequenced from a single sample in a study of T cell responses to AZD1222 COVID-19 vaccine. TCRdb's table, derived via immunoSEQ multiplex PCR, lists solely in-frame clones and lacks some. The table records some 110,000 clones, approximately 87% of them present only once. The sample here was peripheral blood, taken on day 0 of AZD1222 vaccination. These receptors were obtained from an adult in good health.

The CDR3 reads CASSLGRTRGYTF. The CDR3 region has the DNA TGTGCCAGCAGTTTAGGTCGGACCCGCGGCTACACCTTC. The chain employs TRBV12-3 or TRBV12-4 and TRBJ1-2; D ambiguous. This CDR3 comprises 13 residues. The ends were cut back, 1 base at V and 8 bases at J, with 11 bases in the middle.

V is TRBV29-1 and J is TRBJ2-1; possibly TRBD1 for D (6 bases). V lost 3 bases, J lost 4 bases, and 16 bases lay in between. Germline CDR1 and CDR2: SQVTM and ANQGSEA. The CDR3 runs to 15 residues. The CDR3 is CSVEVDSPRYNEQFF. In DNA, the CDR3 is TGCAGCGTTGAGGTGGACAGCCCAAGGTACAATGAGCAGTTCTTC.

The chain has TRBV7-8 and TRBJ1-5, with D possibly being TRBD1 (5 bases). V was clipped by 5 bases and J by 3 bases, with 29 bases between them. CDR1 is SGHVS and CDR2 is FQNEAQ in the germline V gene. The CDR3 totals 20 residues. CDR3 in DNA: TGTGCCAGCAGCCAAACACCCCCACTTATGGGGACTTCCCACAATCAGCCCCAGCATTTT. Translating it yields CASSQTPPLMGTSHNQPQHF.

V gene TRBV7-2 combines with J gene TRBJ2-1; 7 bases line up with TRBD2. The germline gives CDR1 SGHTA, CDR2 FQGNSA. Trimming took 0 bases from V and 4 from J; bases not matched to a gene: 9. The CDR3 runs to 17 residues. CDR3: CASSLAASGGLYNEQFF. The CDR3 nucleotides read TGTGCCAGCAGCTTAGCGGCTAGCGGAGGACTTTACAATGAGCAGTTCTTC.

This clone is categorized as medium-sized (0.01 to 0.1%). The V and J genes are TRBV6-4 and TRBJ2-2, with 10 positions matching TRBD2. The CDR3 extends over 15 amino acids. Germline V lookup: CDR1 MRHNA, CDR2 SNTAGT. The J segment lost 3 bases and the V segment lost 4 bases, leaving 2 bases of the junction unmatched. The CDR3 reads CASSGLAGDTGELFF. The CDR3 nucleotides read TGTGCCAGCAGTGGGCTAGCGGGAGACACCGGGGAGCTGTTTTTT.

V gene TRBV7-9 combines with J gene TRBJ2-7; D unclear. Trimming took 5 bases from V and 4 from J, leaving 6 bases between them. This CDR3 has 11 amino acids. In germline, CDR1 is SEHNR, CDR2 FQNEAQ (reference sequence). The CDR3 nucleotides read TGTGCCAGCAGCGATAAATACGAGCAGTACTTC. Residues: CASSDKYEQYF.

The chain links TRBV2 to TRBJ1-3; 7 bases fit TRBD1. Unmatched junction bases numbered 5, after V lost 7 bases and J lost 2 bases. CDR1 is SNHLY, CDR2 FYNNEI, per germline. There are 14 residues in the CDR3. This CDR3 reads CASTGQITGNTIYF. The CDR3 bases are TGTGCCAGCACGGGACAGATCACTGGAAACACCATATATTTT.

The rearrangement links TRBV15 to TRBJ1-2; 7 bases match TRBD1. The V gene end was trimmed by 0 bases and the J gene end by 4 bases; junction bases not matched to a gene: 5. The CDR3 consists of 15 residues. CDR1 LNHNV and CDR2 YYDKDF come from the germline V gene (reference sequence). The CDR3 nucleotides read TGTGCCACCAGCAGAGATAGACAGGGAACCTATGGCTACACCTTC. Its protein product is CATSRDRQGTYGYTF.

CDR3 coding DNA: TGTGCCAGCAGCCAACTGGGGCGGGAGCAGTACTTC. Encoded protein: CASSQLGREQYF. The rearrangement joins TRBV3-1 (or the pseudogene TRBV3-2) to TRBJ2-7; weak D call: TRBD1 (5 bases). Germline lookup yields CDR1 LGHDT and CDR2 YNNKEL (reference sequence). V was clipped by 2 bases and J by 7 bases, with 9 bases between them. The CDR3 loop spans 12 amino acids.

This clone was seen once. Other DNA sequences from this sample encode an identical CDR3 as well. V usage is TRBV19 and J usage is TRBJ1-5; 9 nucleotides align to TRBD1. The J segment lost 0 bases and the V segment lost 9 bases, leaving 6 bases of the junction unmatched. Germline loops: CDR1 LNHDA, CDR2 SQIVND (reference sequence). CDR3 length equals 15 residues. Here the CDR3 DNA reads TGTGCCAGCCGCAGGGACAGGGCTAGCAATCAGCCCCAGCATTTT. It translates to CASRRDRASNQPQHF.

This chain links TRBV25-1 with TRBJ1-3; D may be TRBD1 (6 bases). This CDR3 contains 17 residues. V lost 1 base, J lost 0 bases, and 13 bases lay in between. CDR1 and CDR2 (germline): MGHDK, SYGVNS. Here the CDR3 DNA reads TGTGCCAGCAGTGAATGGACAGTTACCTTCTCTGGAAACACCATATATTTT. Protein: CASSEWTVTFSGNTIYF.

The rearrangement uses TRBV2 and TRBJ1-1, with D uncertain. The V gene lost 3 bases and the J gene lost 7 bases, with 9 bases spanning the gap. Per the germline V gene, CDR1 is SNHLY and CDR2 is FYNNEI. This CDR3 spans 12 amino acids. The CDR3 DNA is TGTGCCAGCAGTGACGCGCGAGGTGAAGCTTTCTTT. It yields the protein CASSDARGEAFF.

This chain links TRBV19 with TRBJ1-1; 7 nucleotides agree with TRBD1. The CDR3 runs to 15 residues. Losses at the gene ends were 6 bases for V and 0 bases for J; bases not matched to a gene: 7. CDR1 and CDR2 from the germline V gene are LNHDA and SQIVND (reference sequence). CDR3 protein: CASSSSGQLNTEAFF. In DNA, the CDR3 is TGTGCCAGTAGCTCATCGGGACAGCTGAACACTGAAGCTTTCTTT.

On this clone itself: Germline and junction disagree at one end, which may indicate a read error. The genes are TRBV6-5 and TRBJ1-2; D gene uncertain. Germline V gives CDR1 MNHEY, CDR2 SVGAGI. The CDR3 has 12 amino acids. The CDR3 region has the DNA TGTGCCAGCAGTCACTCGGGTCATGGCTACACCTTC. Protein sequence: CASSHSGHGYTF.

The chain is built from TRBV12-5 and TRBJ1-4, with 9 bases identical to TRBD1. Trimming took 1 base from V and 5 from J; bases not matched to a gene: 5. The CDR3 has 16 amino acids. Germline-derived CDR1 and CDR2 are LGHNT and FRNRAP. CDR3 nucleotides: TGTGCTAGTGGTTTGGGGAGGACAGGGGAGAATGAAAAACTGTTTTTT. It encodes CASGLGRTGENEKLFF.

The chain carries TRBV15 and TRBJ1-5; D is possibly TRBD1 (6 bases). The germline V gene has CDR1 LNHNV and CDR2 YYDKDF (reference sequence). The CDR3 is made up of 15 amino acids. Trimming stripped 0 bases from V and 6 bases from J, with 12 bases between. The CDR3 spells CATSRDFIQGQPQHF. CDR3 DNA sequence: TGTGCCACCAGCAGAGACTTTATACAGGGTCAGCCCCAGCATTTT.